Shown below are 25 T cell receptor beta chains from a single sample sequenced in a study of blood T cell repertoires in COVID-19 (dated by TCRdb to about 2020). The library came from the immunoSEQ multiplex PCR assay. TCRdb carries this immuneACCESS record with in-frame sequences only. Its versions omit some clonotypes, under half of them owing to an unresolved V gene in the studies checked, with the rest unexplained. The sample table holds about 400,000 clones, of which nearly 90% were seen once. The ten largest make up roughly 1.8% of the sample. Sequences were obtained from PBMCs or T cells enriched from blood (not recorded which). Source of these receptors: a woman under 30 with acute COVID-19.

This chain connects TRBV7-2 to TRBJ2-1, with D perhaps TRBD2 (6 bases). The germline V gene has CDR1 SGHTA and CDR2 FQGNSA. The CDR3 runs to 12 residues. V gave up 8 bases and J gave up 8 bases, with 13 bases separating them. The CDR3 sequence: CASGRRGHEQFF. The CDR3 DNA sequence: TGTGCCAGCGGAAGGAGGGGACATGAGCAGTTCTTC.

The chain joins TRBV5-1 to TRBJ1-6; D remains unclear. Germline V gene data show CDR1 as SGHRS and CDR2 as YFSETQ. Trimming shortened V by 4 bases and J by 10 bases, and 12 bases separated the two germline ends. This CDR3 has 13 residues. The CDR3 DNA reads as TGCGCCAGCAGCCCCACGGGAAGATCACCCCTCCACTTT. It codes for CASSPTGRSPLHF.

The chain joins TRBV4-1 to TRBJ1-4; D is perhaps TRBD1 (5 bases). Germline V gene data show CDR1 as MGHRA and CDR2 as YSYEKL. The V and J ends lost 1 base and 7 bases respectively, with 22 bases between them. This CDR3 is 18 amino acids long. DNA of the CDR3: TGCGCCAGCAGCCAAGGACGATATGGGGCAGGGTGGATTGAAAAACTGTTTTTT. It encodes CASSQGRYGAGWIEKLFF.

DNA of the CDR3: TGTGCCAGCAGTTTGGGGACAGTGGGTCCCTTCTATGGCTACACCTTC. Residues: CASSLGTVGPFYGYTF. This chain uses TRBV28 with TRBJ1-2; 7 bases agree with TRBD1. V lost 3 bases and J lost 4; bases outside the gene matches: 11. Germline V gene lookup returns CDR1 MDHEN and CDR2 SYDVKM. This CDR3 has 16 amino acids.

This chain connects TRBV29-1 to TRBJ2-7, with D tentatively TRBD1 (6 bases). The CDR3 consists of 14 residues. Germline values: CDR1 SQVTM, CDR2 ANQGSEA. V was trimmed by 5 bases and J by 0 bases, leaving 14 bases between them. CDR3 in amino acids: CSVIRQDISYEQYF. In DNA form, the CDR3 reads TGCAGCGTTATTCGACAGGATATCTCCTACGAGCAGTACTTC.

The V call is TRBV10-3, the J call TRBJ1-1; TRBD1 might be the D (5 bases). CDR3 length: 11 residues. V shed 10 bases and J shed 1 base, with 7 bases lying between them. The V gene's germline CDR1 is ENHRY and CDR2 SYGVKD. Here the CDR3 DNA reads TGTGCCACCGGACAGAACACTGAAGCTTTCTTT. Its translation: CATGQNTEAFF.

The chain uses TRBV5-5 and TRBJ1-4, with TRBD1 identical over 7 bases. Trimming took 4 bases from V and 8 from J; bases not matched to a gene: 11. Germline V gene sequence: CDR1 SGHKS, CDR2 YYEKEE (reference sequence). The CDR3 sequence is 15 residues long. CDR3 residues: CASSLTGSELEKLFF. The CDR3 DNA sequence: TGTGCCAGCAGCCTGACAGGGAGCGAATTGGAAAAACTGTTTTTT.

The chain combines TRBV6-1 with TRBJ1-1, with unresolved D. There are 17 residues in the CDR3. Trimming stripped 3 bases from V and 0 bases from J, with 17 bases between. Germline lookup yields CDR1 MNHNS and CDR2 SASEGT. CDR3 in amino acids: CASSDTLQWAMNTEAFF. CDR3 nucleotide sequence: TGTGCCAGCAGTGACACATTACAGTGGGCCATGAACACTGAAGCTTTCTTT.

In its sample, this clone was seen a few times. This chain connects TRBV5-6 to TRBJ1-5; D is uncertain. Germline CDR1 is SGHDT and CDR2 is YYEEEE. V lost 2 bases to trimming and J lost 0 bases, with 6 bases between them. The CDR3 has 14 amino acids. The CDR3 sequence: CASSFVYSNQPQHF. CDR3 nucleotide sequence: TGTGCCAGCAGCTTTGTGTATAGCAATCAGCCCCAGCATTTT.

The J gene is TRBJ2-1, the V gene TRBV7-3; tentatively, D is TRBD2 (6 bases). The germline gives CDR1 SGHTA, CDR2 FQGTGA. With 2 bases removed from V and 6 bases from J, the gap between germline ends came to 14 bases. The CDR3 has 15 amino acids. The CDR3 coding sequence is TGTGCCAGCAGCTTATTAGTGGGGGAGGCCAATGAGCAGTTCTTC. Translation: CASSLLVGEANEQFF. The full variable domain, in which reference TRBV7-3 and TRBJ2-1 provide the parts outside the CDR3, is GAGVSQTPSNKVTEKGKYVELRCDPISGHTALYWYRQSLGQGPEFLIYFQGTGAADDSGLPNDRFFAVRPEGSVSTLKIQRTERGDSAVYLCASSLLVGEANEQFFGPGTRLTVL.

The genes are TRBV5-1 and TRBJ2-3; 8 nucleotides line up with TRBD1. V shed 0 bases and J 2 bases; nucleotides not matched to a gene: 14. The CDR3 sequence is 19 residues long. CDR1 is SGHRS, CDR2 YFSETQ, per germline. The CDR3 is CASSLVGTRGRPDTDTQYF. The CDR3 DNA reads TGCGCCAGCAGCTTGGTGGGGACCAGGGGGCGCCCGGACACAGATACGCAGTATTTT.

The rearrangement uses TRBV28 and TRBJ2-1; 12 bases are shared with TRBD2. This CDR3 region has 23 residues. With V trimmed by 4 bases and J by 1 base, 23 bases remained unmatched. The germline V gene encodes CDR1 MDHEN and CDR2 SYDVKM. CDR3 DNA sequence: TGTGCCAGCAGTTCAGACAGGGGGAGAGGACTAGCGGGGCTGATCCCGTCCTACAATGAGCAGTTCTTC. Translation: CASSSDRGRGLAGLIPSYNEQFF.

This chain connects TRBV9 to TRBJ1-2, with a tentative D call TRBD1 (6 bases). Germline lookup yields CDR1 SGDLS and CDR2 YYNGEE. The CDR3 runs 16 residues. Trimming took 3 bases from V and 8 from J, leaving 23 bases between them. The DNA of the CDR3 is TGTGCCAGCAGCGGAATTCCGGGACACCGGGAGGAAGGCTACACCTTC. This sequence encodes CASSGIPGHREEGYTF.

The V and J genes are TRBV12-5 and TRBJ2-2; 7 bases align to TRBD1. Looked up from germline, CDR1 is LGHNT and CDR2 is FRNRAP. V lost 5 bases and J lost 5; bases outside the gene matches: 14. This CDR3 region has 17 residues. Here the CDR3 reads CASGPPRDSGVTGELFF. For the CDR3, the DNA is TGTGCTAGTGGTCCTCCCCGGGACAGTGGGGTTACCGGGGAGCTGTTTTTT. The entire variable domain, with the rest obtained from reference TRBV12-5 and TRBJ2-2, is as follows: DARVTQTPRHKVTEMGQEVTMRCQPILGHNTVFWYRQTMMQGLELLAYFRNRAPLDDSGMPKDRFSAEMPDATLATLKIQPSEPRDSAVYFCASGPPRDSGVTGELFFGEGSRLTVL.

The CDR3 DNA reads as TGTGGTCTGAAGGGACTCCTTAACTATGGCTACACCTTC. Translating gives CGLKGLLNYGYTF. This chain links TRBV19 with TRBJ1-2; TRBD1 might be the D (5 bases). The CDR3 has 13 residues. From germline, CDR1 is LNHDA and CDR2 SQIVND (reference sequence). Filled out from reference TRBV19 and TRBJ1-2, the complete variable domain reads DGGITQSPKYLFRKEGQNVTLSCEQNLNHDAMYWYRQDPGQGLRLIYYSQIVNDFQKGDIAEGYSVSREKKESFPLTVTSAQKNPTAFYLCGLKGLLNYGYTFGSGTRLTVV.

V and J are TRBV5-8 and TRBJ1-3; D perhaps matches TRBD1 (6 bases). V was cut by 4 bases and J by 7 bases, with 18 bases left in between. The CDR3 has 15 residues. CDR1 is SGHTS, CDR2 YDEGEE, per germline. CDR3 in DNA: TGTGCCAGCAGCGTTAAAACGGGACATATCAACACCATATATTTT. This translates into CASSVKTGHINTIYF.

The rearrangement links TRBV7-9 to TRBJ2-7; D is perhaps TRBD2 (5 bases). Germline CDR1 is SEHNR and CDR2 is FQNEAQ (reference sequence). The CDR3 sequence is 14 residues long. V was trimmed by 5 bases and J by 0 bases, leaving 11 bases between them. The CDR3 here is CASSRDGPSYEQYF. The CDR3 DNA sequence: TGTGCCAGCAGCCGGGATGGGCCCTCCTACGAGCAGTACTTC. Full variable domain (rest looked up from reference TRBV7-9 and TRBJ2-7): DTGVSQNPRHKITKRGQNVTFRCDPISEHNRLYWYRQTLGQGPEFLTYFQNEAQLEKSRLLSDRFSAERPKGSFSTLEIQRTEQGDSAMYLCASSRDGPSYEQYFGPGTRLTVT.

J is TRBJ1-5 and V is TRBV4-1; weak D call: TRBD1 (5 bases). V was cut by 3 bases and J by 7 bases, with 13 bases left in between. Per the germline V gene, CDR1 is MGHRA and CDR2 is YSYEKL. The CDR3 has 14 residues. CDR3 DNA: TGCGCCAGCAGCCACGTTGGGGCAGGGCAGCCCCAGCATTTT. It codes for CASSHVGAGQPQHF.

J is TRBJ2-6 and V is TRBV19; 9 bases are a match to TRBD1. This CDR3 region has 17 residues. Trimming took 6 bases from V and 1 from J; bases not matched to a gene: 7. The germline gives CDR1 LNHDA, CDR2 SQIVND (reference sequence). Here the CDR3 DNA reads TGTGCCAGTAGAACTGACAGGGGGATGTCTGGGGCCAACGTCCTGACTTTC. Its protein product is CASRTDRGMSGANVLTF.

The chain couples TRBV12-2 to TRBJ2-5; the D segment call TRBD2 is taken from the table without a DNA check. TRBV12-2 is assigned pseudogene status. The CDR3 has 14 amino acids. Here the CDR3 reads CASRLGEGGETQYF. CDR3 bases: TGTGCAAGTCGCTTAGGGGAGGGGGGAGAGACCCAGTACTTC.

The chain recombines TRBV5-1 with TRBJ2-3, with TRBD2 identical over 7 bases. Unmatched junction bases numbered 6, after V lost 3 bases and J lost 2 bases. CDR1 and CDR2 from the germline V gene are SGHRS and YFSETQ. The CDR3 consists of 15 residues. The CDR3 sequence is CASSYPSGTTDTQYF. CDR3 coding DNA: TGCGCCAGCAGCTACCCTAGCGGAACCACAGATACGCAGTATTTT.

This chain links TRBV5-1 with TRBJ1-2, with TRBD1 matching over 9 bases. The V gene's germline CDR1 is SGHRS and CDR2 YFSETQ. The junction had 8 bases not matched to a gene; V was cut back by 0 bases and J by 8 bases. The CDR3 loop spans 15 amino acids. CDR3 bases: TGCGCCAGCAGCTTGGGAATACGGACAGGGGAGGGCTACACCTTC. It is translated as CASSLGIRTGEGYTF.

The chain uses TRBV5-1 and TRBJ2-3, with TRBD2 matching 12 bases. Germline lookup yields CDR1 SGHRS and CDR2 YFSETQ. The junction had 6 bases not matched to a gene; V was cut back by 4 bases and J by 3 bases. The CDR3 is made up of 16 amino acids. The DNA for the CDR3 is TGCGCCAGCAGCCTTGCTAGCGGGGGGGCTACAGATACGCAGTATTTT. This sequence encodes CASSLASGGATDTQYF.

The DNA for the CDR3 is TGTGCCAGCACCGAGAGGAACTTCAGCGACGAGCAGTACTTC. Residues: CASTERNFSDEQYF. V and J are TRBV28 and TRBJ2-7; D unresolved. Trimming stripped 7 bases from V and 5 bases from J, with 18 bases between. The germline gives CDR1 MDHEN, CDR2 SYDVKM. CDR3 length equals 14 residues.

The chain couples TRBV6-2 or TRBV6-3 to TRBJ1-5; 8 nucleotides match TRBD1. Germline CDR1 MNHEY, CDR2 SVGEGT. This CDR3 spans 19 amino acids. Trimming at V came to 4 bases and at J to 7 bases, leaving 21 bases not matched to a gene. For the CDR3, the DNA is TGTGCCAGCAGTTCCGACACCTGGACAGGGAGTTTATGGATACAGCCCCAGCATTTT. Translation gives CASSSDTWTGSLWIQPQHF.